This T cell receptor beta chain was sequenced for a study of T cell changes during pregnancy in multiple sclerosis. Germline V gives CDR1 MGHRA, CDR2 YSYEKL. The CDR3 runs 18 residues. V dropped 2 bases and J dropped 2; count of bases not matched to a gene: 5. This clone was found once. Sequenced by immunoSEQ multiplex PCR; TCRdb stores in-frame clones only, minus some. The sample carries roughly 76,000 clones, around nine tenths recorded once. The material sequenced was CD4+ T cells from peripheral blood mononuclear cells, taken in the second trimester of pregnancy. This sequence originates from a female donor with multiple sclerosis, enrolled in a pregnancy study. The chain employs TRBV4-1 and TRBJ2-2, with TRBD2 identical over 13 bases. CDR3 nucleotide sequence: TGCGCCAGCAGCCAACCGGGACTAGCGGGATTCAACACCGGGGAGCTGTTTTTT. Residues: CASSQPGLAGFNTGELFF.